Many counts were recorded for the clone carrying this T cell receptor (beta chain). What it recognizes is unknown. These data originate in a study of T cell repertoires in cytomegalovirus infection. Background on the study: Through public TCR beta signatures, both CMV infection and matching HLA type were indicated.

Germline lookup yields CDR1 ENHRY and CDR2 SYGVKD. V lost 7 bases and J lost 2, with 16 bases in between. CDR3 length: 15 amino acids. Overall study findings and caveats: Carriers of CMV plus the relevant HLA were identified by cumulative public TCR beta family frequency. Dominating the ex vivo response were HLA-C-restricted CMV-specific TCR beta clonotypes.

TCRdb called the reads again in MiXCR, with one record for every CDR3 protein. Here the sample spans a few hundred thousand distinct CDR3 sequences, about 15% being singletons. V and J are TRBV10-3 and TRBJ2-3, with D perhaps matching TRBD1 or TRBD2 (6 bases each). The sample consisted of CD8+ T cells from PBMCs. This sequence originates from a human donor in good health (CMV status not recorded). Some clones in this sample may be carry-over from other donors' samples. The CDR3 loop reads CAITRTGAHTDTQYF. CDR3 coding DNA: TGTGCCATCACCCGAACGGGGGCCCACACAGATACGCAGTATTTT.